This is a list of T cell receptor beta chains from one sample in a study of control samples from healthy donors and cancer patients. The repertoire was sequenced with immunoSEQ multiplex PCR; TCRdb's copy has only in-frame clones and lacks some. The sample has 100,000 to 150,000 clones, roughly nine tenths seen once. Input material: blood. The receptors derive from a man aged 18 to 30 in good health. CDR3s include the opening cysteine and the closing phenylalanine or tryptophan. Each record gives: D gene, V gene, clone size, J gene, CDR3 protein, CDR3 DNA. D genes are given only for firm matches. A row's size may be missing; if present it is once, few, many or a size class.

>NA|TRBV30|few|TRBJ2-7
CAWPMGLCSYEQYF
TGTGCCTGGCCTATGGGACTGTGCTCCTACGAGCAGTACTTC
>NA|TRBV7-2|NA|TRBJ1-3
CASTRSTVPGNTIYF
TGTGCCAGCACACGCTCGACAGTCCCTGGAAACACCATATATTTT
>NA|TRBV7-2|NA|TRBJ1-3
CASSAPGPSGNTIYF
TGTGCCAGCAGCGCACCGGGACCCTCTGGAAACACCATATATTTT
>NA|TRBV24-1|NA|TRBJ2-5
CATSVHSWSETQYF
TGTGCCACCAGTGTACACAGTTGGTCGGAGACCCAGTACTTC
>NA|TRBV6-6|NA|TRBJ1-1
CASSYMENTEAFF
TGTGCCAGCAGTTACATGGAGAACACTGAAGCTTTCTTT
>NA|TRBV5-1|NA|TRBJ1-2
CASSSIIQGPGYTF
TGCGCCAGCAGCTCCATCATACAGGGTCCTGGCTACACCTTC
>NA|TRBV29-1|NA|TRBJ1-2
CSVVGMEGSYGYTF
TGCAGCGTTGTCGGTATGGAGGGCTCCTATGGCTACACCTTC
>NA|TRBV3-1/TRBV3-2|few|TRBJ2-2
CASSPSKKSGELFF
TGTGCCAGCAGCCCCTCAAAGAAAAGCGGGGAGCTGTTTTTT
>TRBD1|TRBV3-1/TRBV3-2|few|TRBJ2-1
CASSQDGTAFNEQFF
TGTGCCAGCAGCCAAGATGGGACAGCTTTCAATGAGCAGTTCTTC
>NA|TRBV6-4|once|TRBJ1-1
CASRTSGVDTEAFF
TGTGCCAGCAGGACTTCAGGGGTGGACACTGAAGCTTTCTTT
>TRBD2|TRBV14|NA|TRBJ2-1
CAGTSGDDIWGEQFF
TGTGCCGGGACTAGCGGAGACGATATTTGGGGTGAGCAGTTCTTC
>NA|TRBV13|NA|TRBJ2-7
CASSPRVWGSYEQYF
TGTGCCAGCAGCCCGCGTGTGTGGGGAAGCTACGAGCAGTACTTC
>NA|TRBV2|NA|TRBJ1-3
CASRAAGIGNTIYF
TGTGCCAGCAGGGCGGCAGGGATCGGAAACACCATATATTTT
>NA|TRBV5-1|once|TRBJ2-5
CASSSSARATQETQYF
TGCGCCAGCAGCTCGAGTGCCAGGGCCACCCAAGAGACCCAGTACTTC
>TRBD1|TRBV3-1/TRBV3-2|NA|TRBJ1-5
CASSQGDRDDQPQHF
TGTGCCAGCAGCCAGGGGGACAGGGACGATCAGCCCCAGCATTTT
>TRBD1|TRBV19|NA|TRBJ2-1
CASSDIAQGGNEQFF
TGTGCCAGTAGTGATATAGCACAGGGGGGAAATGAGCAGTTCTTC
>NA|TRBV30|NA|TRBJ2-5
CAWSRTPPPAETQYF
TGTGCCTGGAGTCGGACACCGCCGCCAGCAGAGACCCAGTACTTC
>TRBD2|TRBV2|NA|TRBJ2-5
CASMGTSGRGETQYF
TGTGCCAGCATGGGGACTAGCGGGAGGGGAGAGACCCAGTACTTC
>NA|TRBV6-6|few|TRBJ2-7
CASRQPGLSSYEQYF
TGTGCCAGCAGACAACCAGGACTGAGCTCCTACGAGCAGTACTTC
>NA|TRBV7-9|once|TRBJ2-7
CASSLVGDYEQYF
TGTGCCAGCAGCTTAGTTGGGGACTACGAGCAGTACTTC
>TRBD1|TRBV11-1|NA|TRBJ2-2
CASSYGQGSTGELFF
TGTGCCAGCAGCTACGGACAGGGGAGCACCGGGGAGCTGTTTTTT
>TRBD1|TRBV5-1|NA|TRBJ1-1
CASSLRTGDYTEAFF
TGCGCCAGCAGCTTGCGGACAGGGGATTACACTGAAGCTTTCTTT
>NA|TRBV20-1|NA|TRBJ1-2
CSASWGSNYGYTF
TGCAGTGCTAGTTGGGGGTCTAACTATGGCTACACCTTC
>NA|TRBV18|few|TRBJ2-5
CASSPLDFRISSSDQETQYF
TGTGCCAGCTCACCACTTGATTTTAGGATATCGAGTTCGGACCAAGAGACCCAGTACTTC
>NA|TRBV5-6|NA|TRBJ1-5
CASTGGYNQPQHF
TGTGCCAGCACCGGGGGGTACAATCAGCCCCAGCATTTT
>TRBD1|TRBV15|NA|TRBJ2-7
CATSRSRDRTEQYF
TGTGCCACCAGCAGATCGCGGGACAGGACCGAGCAGTACTTC
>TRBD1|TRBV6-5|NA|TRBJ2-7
CASSSRGPEQYF
TGTGCCAGCAGTTCCAGGGGGCCCGAGCAGTACTTC
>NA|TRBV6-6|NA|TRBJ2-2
CASTPYGGELFF
TGTGCCAGCACCCCCTACGGCGGGGAGCTGTTTTTT
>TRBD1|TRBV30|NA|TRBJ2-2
CAWSPPVWTGNTGELFF
TGTGCCTGGAGTCCCCCGGTTTGGACAGGGAACACCGGGGAGCTGTTTTTT
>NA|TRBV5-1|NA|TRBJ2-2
CASSPQGGAGELFF
TGCGCCAGCAGCCCCCAGGGTGGGGCCGGGGAGCTGTTTTTT
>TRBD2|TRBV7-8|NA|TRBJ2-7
CASSPNPLAGHYEQYF
TGTGCCAGCAGTCCTAACCCTCTAGCGGGCCACTACGAGCAGTACTTC
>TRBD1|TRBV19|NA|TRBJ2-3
CASSIPGQGLDTQYF
TGTGCCAGTAGTATTCCGGGACAGGGGCTGGATACGCAGTATTTT
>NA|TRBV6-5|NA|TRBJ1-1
CASSPGTQAFF
TGTGCCAGCAGTCCCGGGACTCAAGCTTTCTTT
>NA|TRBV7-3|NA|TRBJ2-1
CASSQSGSEQFF
TGTGCCAGCAGCCAAAGCGGTAGTGAGCAGTTCTTC
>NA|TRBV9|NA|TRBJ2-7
CASSVGGQSYEQYF
TGTGCCAGCAGCGTGGGGGGACAATCCTACGAGCAGTACTTC
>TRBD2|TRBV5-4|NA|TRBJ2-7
CASSIRGGTSVYEQYF
TGTGCCAGCAGCATTAGAGGGGGGACTAGCGTCTACGAGCAGTACTTC
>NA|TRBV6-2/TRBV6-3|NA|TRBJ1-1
CASSPGAPKDTEAFF
TGTGCCAGCAGCCCGGGAGCGCCGAAGGACACTGAAGCTTTCTTT
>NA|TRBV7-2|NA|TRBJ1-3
CASSLGRGNTIYF
TGTGCCAGCAGCTTAGGCAGGGGAAACACCATATATTTT
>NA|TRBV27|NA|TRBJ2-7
CASRDWGHYEQYF
TGTGCCAGCAGGGACTGGGGACACTACGAGCAGTACTTC